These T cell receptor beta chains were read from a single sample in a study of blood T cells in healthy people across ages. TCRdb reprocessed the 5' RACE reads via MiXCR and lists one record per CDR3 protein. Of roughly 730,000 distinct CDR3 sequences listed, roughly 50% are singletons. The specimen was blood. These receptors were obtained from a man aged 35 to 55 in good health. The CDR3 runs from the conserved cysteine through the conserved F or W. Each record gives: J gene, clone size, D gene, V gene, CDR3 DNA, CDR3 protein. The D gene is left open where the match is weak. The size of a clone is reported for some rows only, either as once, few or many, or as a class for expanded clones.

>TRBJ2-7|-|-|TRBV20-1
TGCAGTGCTAGAGTGGGGAACGCCTACGAGCAGTACTTC
CSARVGNAYEQYF
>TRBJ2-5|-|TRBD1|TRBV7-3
TGTGCCAGCAGCTCCGGACAGGCTCAGGAAGAGACCCAGTACTTC
CASSSGQAQEETQYF
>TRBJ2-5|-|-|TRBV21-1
TGTGCCAGCAGCTTGATGATAGCGGGGGGCTGGGAGACCCAGTACTTC
CASSLMIAGGWETQYF
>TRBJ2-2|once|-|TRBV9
TGTGCCAGCAGCGAATCAGGGTACACCGGGGAGCTGTTTTTT
CASSESGYTGELFF
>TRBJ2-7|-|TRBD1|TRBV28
TGTGCCAGCAGTTTCCGTGGACAGGGGGCATACGAGCAGTACTTC
CASSFRGQGAYEQYF
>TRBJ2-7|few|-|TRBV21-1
TGTGCCGGTAAAGCGCGACCGCCGGGACAGGGGGTCTACGAGCAGTACTTC
CAGKARPPGQGVYEQYF
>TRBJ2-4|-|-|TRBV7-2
TGTGCCAGCAGCCGCCAGGGCAACAATGAGCAGTACTTC
CASSRQGNNEQYF
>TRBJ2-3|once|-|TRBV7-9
TGTACCAGCAGTCCGAATTTGGATACGCAGTATTTT
CTSSPNLDTQYF
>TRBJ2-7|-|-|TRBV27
TGTGCCAGCGGAGGGGCTCCTACCTACGAGCAGTACTTC
CASGGAPTYEQYF
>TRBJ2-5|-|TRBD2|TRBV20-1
TGCAGTGCTCTAACTAGCGGGGGTTGGTCAGAGACCCAGTACTTC
CSALTSGGWSETQYF
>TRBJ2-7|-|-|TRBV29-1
TGCAGCGTACTAGACTACGAGCAGTACTTC
CSVLDYEQYF
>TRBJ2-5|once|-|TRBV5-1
TGCGCCAGCAGCCTGACGAAAGGGAGAGAGACCCAGTACTTC
CASSLTKGRETQYF
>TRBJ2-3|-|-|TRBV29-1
TGCAGCGTTAATTCCCCACACACAGATACGCAGTATTTT
CSVNSPHTDTQYF
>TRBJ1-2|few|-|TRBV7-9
TGTGCCAGCAGCTTAGGCGGCGGTAACTATGGCTACACCTTC
CASSLGGGNYGYTF
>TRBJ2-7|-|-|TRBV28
TGTGCCAGCAGTGCAGGGGTGCTGGCCTACGAGCAGTACTTC
CASSAGVLAYEQYF
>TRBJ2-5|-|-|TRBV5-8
TGTGCCAGCAGCCACACGGAGGAGGAGACCCAGTACTTC
CASSHTEEETQYF
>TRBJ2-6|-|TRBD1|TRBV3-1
TGTGCCAGTAAACTCGGGACAGTATTCTCTGGGGCCAACGTCCTGACTTTC
CASKLGTVFSGANVLTF
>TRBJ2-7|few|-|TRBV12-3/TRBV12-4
TGTGCCAGCAGTTTAGGGGGAACGGGAATCAATGAGCAGTACTTC
CASSLGGTGINEQYF
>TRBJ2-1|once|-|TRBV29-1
TGCAGCGTTGAAGGGCTGAGCCTAGACAATGAGCAGTTCTTC
CSVEGLSLDNEQFF
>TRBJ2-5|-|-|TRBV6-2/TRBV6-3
TGTGCCAGCGAATTCAAACAAGGGATGGAGACCCAGTACTTC
CASEFKQGMETQYF
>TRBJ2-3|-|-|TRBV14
TGTGCCAGCAGGACTCCGGGGCCAGGTAGCGCAGATACGCAGTATTTT
CASRTPGPGSADTQYF
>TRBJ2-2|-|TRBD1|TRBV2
TGTGCCAGCACCCATGGGGACAGGGGCTACACCGGGGAGCTGTTTTTT
CASTHGDRGYTGELFF
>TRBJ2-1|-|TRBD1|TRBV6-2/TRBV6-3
TGTGCCAGCAGTTACTCGACAGGGGGCCCCTACAATGAGCAGTTCTTC
CASSYSTGGPYNEQFF
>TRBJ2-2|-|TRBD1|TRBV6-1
TGTGCCAGCAGTGAAGAAGAGGTGACAGGGTGGAGCGGGGAGCTGTTTTTT
CASSEEEVTGWSGELFF
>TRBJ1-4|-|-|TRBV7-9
TGTGCCAGCAGCTTAGTGAGGGGAAGTGCAACTAATGAAAAACTGTTTTTT
CASSLVRGSATNEKLFF
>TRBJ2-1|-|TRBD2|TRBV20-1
TGCAGTGCTAGATATGGAAAGCGGGGGGTCCTCAATGAGCAGTTCTTC
CSARYGKRGVLNEQFF
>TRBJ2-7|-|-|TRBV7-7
TGTGCCAGCAGCTTGGAGGGGCAGCCCTACAATGAGCAGTACTTC
CASSLEGQPYNEQYF
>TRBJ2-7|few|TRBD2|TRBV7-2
TGTGCCAGCAGCTTATCGGTTGGGACTAGCCCCTCCTACGAGCAGTACTTC
CASSLSVGTSPSYEQYF
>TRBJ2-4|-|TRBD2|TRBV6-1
TGTGCCAGCAGTGAGCTAGCGGAGGGGTGGAACATTCAGTACTTC
CASSELAEGWNIQYF
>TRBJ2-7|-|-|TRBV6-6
TGTGCCAGCTCTACAGTGATGGGGTATAGCGAGCAGTACTTC
CASSTVMGYSEQYF
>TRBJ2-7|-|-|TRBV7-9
TGTGCCAGCAGCTCATTCGGGAATCCGGAAAATCAGTACGAGCAGTACTTC
CASSSFGNPENQYEQYF
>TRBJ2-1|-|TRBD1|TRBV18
TGTGCCAGCTCAACTACGGGACAGGGAAACAATGAGCAGTTCTTC
CASSTTGQGNNEQFF
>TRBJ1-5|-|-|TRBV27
TGTGCCAGCAGTTTTGCCGGGTATAGCAATCAGCCCCAGCATTTT
CASSFAGYSNQPQHF
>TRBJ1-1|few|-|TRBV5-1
TGCGCCAGCAGCTTGGTCGGCACCCTGAACACTGAAGCTTTCTTT
CASSLVGTLNTEAFF
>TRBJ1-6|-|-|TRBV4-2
TGTGCCAGCAGCCAAGATTGGGCAGGGGCTAGGTCACCCCTCCACTTT
CASSQDWAGARSPLHF
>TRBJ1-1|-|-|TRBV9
TGTGCCAGCAGCCCACCAGGGAGGACAAAGGGAGAGGAAGCTTTCTTT
CASSPPGRTKGEEAFF
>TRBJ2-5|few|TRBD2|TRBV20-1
TGCAGTGCTATCCCCGCTAGCGGGATGGAGACCCAGTACTTC
CSAIPASGMETQYF
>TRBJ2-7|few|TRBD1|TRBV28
TGTGCCAGCAGCCTCGACCAGGGGGTCTACGAGCAGTACTTC
CASSLDQGVYEQYF
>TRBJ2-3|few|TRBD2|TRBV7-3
TGTGCCAGCAGCATTCAAGGACTAGCGGGAGGCTCAGATACGCAGTATTTT
CASSIQGLAGGSDTQYF
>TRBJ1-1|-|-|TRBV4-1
TGCGCCAGCAGCCCCTTAATGGGACAACTCACTGAAGCTTTCTTT
CASSPLMGQLTEAFF
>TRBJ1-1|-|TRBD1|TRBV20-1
TGCAGTGCTAGCGTGGCAGGGGGTGCGAACACTGAAGCTTTCTTT
CSASVAGGANTEAFF
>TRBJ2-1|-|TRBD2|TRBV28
TGTGCCAGCACCGATCCCTTGGGACTAGCGGGGGGGTTCAGTGGGCAGTTCTTC
CASTDPLGLAGGFSGQFF
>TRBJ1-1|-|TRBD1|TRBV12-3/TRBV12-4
TGTGCCAGCACTTTACAGGGGGCAGGAGAAGCTTTCTTT
CASTLQGAGEAFF
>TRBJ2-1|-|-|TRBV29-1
TGCAGCGTGTCGAATGAGCAGTTCTTC
CSVSNEQFF
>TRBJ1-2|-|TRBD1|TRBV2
TGTGCCAGCAACACGGGACAGGTCTTCTATGGCTACACCTTC
CASNTGQVFYGYTF
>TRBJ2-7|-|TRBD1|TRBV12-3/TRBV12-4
TGTGCCAGCAGTCCTGACAGGGATTACAATGAGCAGTACTTC
CASSPDRDYNEQYF
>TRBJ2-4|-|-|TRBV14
TGTGCCAGCAGCCAAGTTTGGGGCGGGGAGCAGTACTTC
CASSQVWGGEQYF
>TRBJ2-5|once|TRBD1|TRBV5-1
TGCGCCAGCAGCGCGAGTTCGGCAGGGGGCAGGAATGAGCAGTACTTC
CASSASSAGGRNEQYF
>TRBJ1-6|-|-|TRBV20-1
TGCAGTGCTAGAGGGGGAGGGGGCTCCTATAATTCACCCCTCCACTTT
CSARGGGGSYNSPLHF
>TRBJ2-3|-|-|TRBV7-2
TGTGCCAGCAGCTTATTTACGGGAGTTGGTGATACGCAGTATTTT
CASSLFTGVGDTQYF
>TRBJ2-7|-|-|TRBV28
TGTGCCAGCCGAACAGGGACTACCTACGAGCAGTACTTC
CASRTGTTYEQYF